This T cell receptor beta chain appears in the sequencing data of a study of cytomegalovirus exposure and HLA in healthy donors. About the study: A prior study identified 110 million or so unique TCR beta sequences from about 200 million T cells. Early released data comprised tens of millions of unique TCRs from HLA-typed donors.

Study conclusions and caveats: A later analysis found most CMV-associated TCR beta chains apparently HLA-restricted. The study flagged fewer than 200 TCR beta chains as cytomegalovirus-associated.

As concerns this clone: What it recognizes is unknown.

Vbeta (60) and Jbeta (13) primers were used in the PCR. Repertoires were generated with immunoSEQ multiplex PCR, while TCRdb's copy carries only in-frame clones and drops some. The table lists around 160,000 clones, about 79% of them singletons, with more than 13% in the top ten. In germline, CDR1 is SGHNT, CDR2 YYREEE (reference sequence). The CDR3 has 15 amino acids. V was cut by 0 bases and J by 5 bases, with 11 bases left in between. The origin of this receptor is a man in his fifties in good health and CMV-seropositive. The gene calls are TRBV5-4 and TRBJ1-4, with a weak D call TRBD1 (5 bases). The sequenced sample was PBMCs. Here the CDR3 reads CASSLAPGDNEKLFF. The CDR3 DNA reads TGTGCCAGCAGCTTGGCCCCGGGGGACAATGAAAAACTGTTTTTT. The whole variable domain, filled in from reference TRBV5-4 and TRBJ1-4, reads ETGVTQSPTHLIKTRGQQVTLRCSSQSGHNTVSWYQQALGQGPQFIFQYYREEENGRGNFPPRFSGLQFPNYSSELNVNALELDDSALYLCASSLAPGDNEKLFFGSGTQLSVL.